These T cell receptor beta chains were read from a single sample in a study of T cell responses to AZD1222 COVID-19 vaccine. The repertoire was sequenced with immunoSEQ multiplex PCR; TCRdb's copy has only in-frame clones and lacks some. There are about 140,000 clones in the sample; around nine tenths occur only once, and around 5% lies in the top ten. The sample was peripheral blood, taken on day 0 of AZD1222 vaccination. The receptors shown here come from an adult in good health. Both conserved end residues are part of each CDR3. The D gene is left open where the match is weak. The size of a clone is reported for some rows only, either as once, few or many, or as a class for expanded clones.

>-|-|TRBJ1-5|TRBV3-1/TRBV3-2
TGTGCCAGCAGCCAAGATCAAAGGGGCCAGGGTCAGCCCCAGCATTTT
CASSQDQRGQGQPQHF
>-|-|TRBJ2-1|TRBV6-4
TGTGCCAGCAGTGAGCGGGGACAGAATGATGAGCAGTTCTTC
CASSERGQNDEQFF
>-|-|TRBJ2-3|TRBV9
TGTGCCAGCGACCCCCGTGATAGCACAGATACGCAGTATTTT
CASDPRDSTDTQYF
>-|-|TRBJ2-7|TRBV4-3
TGCGCCAGCAGCCTTAGAATTTTCCGCTACGAGCAGTACTTC
CASSLRIFRYEQYF
>TRBD1|-|TRBJ2-1|TRBV11-3
TGTGCCAGCAGACGGCGGGCAGGGGGCGTCTACAATGAGCAGTTCTTC
CASRRRAGGVYNEQFF
>TRBD1|-|TRBJ1-2|TRBV30
TGTGCCTGGACTTACAGGGGAATGGGCGATGGCTACACCTTC
CAWTYRGMGDGYTF
>-|-|TRBJ1-1|TRBV5-1
TGCGCCAGCAGCTTGGCCGGGCATTCGGAAGCTTTCTTT
CASSLAGHSEAFF
>-|-|TRBJ1-2|TRBV29-1
TGCAGCGTCGTCGGGGGGAACTATGGCTACACCTTC
CSVVGGNYGYTF
>-|-|TRBJ2-1|TRBV30
TGTGCCTGGTTCCACCCCTCGGGAAATGAGCAGTTCTTC
CAWFHPSGNEQFF
>-|-|TRBJ2-1|TRBV11-2
TGTGCCAGCAGCTTAACGGGAAGGAGCTCCTACAATGAGCAGTTCTTC
CASSLTGRSSYNEQFF
>-|once|TRBJ2-1|TRBV7-9
TGTGCCAGCAGCTTAGCGGTAAGCTCCTACAATGAGCAGTTCTTC
CASSLAVSSYNEQFF
>-|-|TRBJ1-1|TRBV12-5
TGTGCTAGTGGTTTGGTACTGAGGGGGTACACTGAAGCTTTCTTT
CASGLVLRGYTEAFF
>-|-|TRBJ2-1|TRBV28
TGTGCCAGCAGTTACGGGACATACAATGAGCAGTTCTTC
CASSYGTYNEQFF
>TRBD1|-|TRBJ1-2|TRBV25-1
TGTGCCAGCAGACAGGGGATCTATGGCTACACCTTC
CASRQGIYGYTF
>TRBD1|-|TRBJ1-2|TRBV5-6
TGTGCCAGCAGCCGGACAGGGGTCAGCGGCTACACCTTC
CASSRTGVSGYTF
>TRBD2|-|TRBJ2-7|TRBV7-2
TGTGCCAGCAGCTCCGGACTAGCGAAAGAGCAGTACTTC
CASSSGLAKEQYF
>-|once|TRBJ2-1|TRBV27
TGTGCCAGCAGTTTATCTTTACGGGGTGAGCAGTTCTTC
CASSLSLRGEQFF
>TRBD1|-|TRBJ1-5|TRBV2
TGTGCCAGCAGTGAAGCGAGGACAGGGAATCAGCCCCAGCATTTT
CASSEARTGNQPQHF
>-|-|TRBJ1-2|TRBV5-1
TGCGCCAGCAGCTTGGACAGGCCCCGGAGTGGAGGCTACACCTTC
CASSLDRPRSGGYTF
>TRBD1|-|TRBJ1-2|TRBV9
TGTGCCAGCAGCGTAGGACAGGGCTATGGCTACACCTTC
CASSVGQGYGYTF
>-|-|TRBJ1-6|TRBV10-3
TGTGCCATCAGTGAGCAAGCCAGGGGATCGGTGACACCCCTCCACTTT
CAISEQARGSVTPLHF
>-|-|TRBJ2-5|TRBV28
TGTGCCAGCAGCCTACAGGGCGCCGGGGAGACCCAGTACTTC
CASSLQGAGETQYF
>TRBD2|few|TRBJ2-5|TRBV5-6
TGTGCCAGCAGCCTCGGGACTAGCGGGAGGCGAAGGGGGGAGACCCAGTACTTC
CASSLGTSGRRRGETQYF
>-|-|TRBJ1-2|TRBV28
TGTGCCAGCAATCCCGGCGGGGGACGATATGGCTACACCTTC
CASNPGGGRYGYTF
>-|-|TRBJ2-5|TRBV20-1
TGCAGTGCTTCAGGGCAAGAGACCCAGTACTTC
CSASGQETQYF
>TRBD1|-|TRBJ2-1|TRBV30
TGTGCCTGGGATGGACAGGGCACCTACAATGAGCAGTTCTTC
CAWDGQGTYNEQFF
>-|-|TRBJ1-2|TRBV10-3
TGTGCCATCAGTGGGTCAGTACAGGGAAACTTATATGGCTACACCTTC
CAISGSVQGNLYGYTF
>-|-|TRBJ1-1|TRBV7-9
TGTGCCAGCAGCTTAGGGGTGGGACGGGAAGCTTTCTTT
CASSLGVGREAFF
>-|-|TRBJ1-2|TRBV27
TGTGCCAGCAGTAGATCTTTCGGTGGCTACACCTTC
CASSRSFGGYTF
>-|-|TRBJ1-2|TRBV28
TGTGCCAGCAGTTTAAGGGCAGGGGAGAAGATACGCTATGGCTACACCTTC
CASSLRAGEKIRYGYTF
>-|-|TRBJ1-6|TRBV30
TGTGCCTGGCGCCACAGGTCATATAATTCACCCCTCCACTTT
CAWRHRSYNSPLHF
>-|few|TRBJ2-1|TRBV7-6
TGTGCCAGCAGCTCCGGTGGGGCGACGGGAGAATCCTACAATGAGCAGTTCTTC
CASSSGGATGESYNEQFF
>TRBD2|-|TRBJ2-3|TRBV11-3
TGTGCCAGCAGCTCATATAGCGGGAGGGCAGATACGCAGTATTTT
CASSSYSGRADTQYF
>TRBD1|-|TRBJ1-5|TRBV30
TGTGCCGGGGACAGGGTCAATCAGCCCCAGCATTTT
CAGDRVNQPQHF
>-|-|TRBJ1-1|TRBV30
TGTGCCTGGAGTACAGACATGAACACTGAAGCTTTCTTT
CAWSTDMNTEAFF
>-|-|TRBJ1-2|TRBV28
TGTGCCAGCAGCCCCGGACGGGAGCGGGGCTACACCTTC
CASSPGRERGYTF
>TRBD1|-|TRBJ2-6|TRBV5-5
TGTGCCAGCAGCCTGGGACAGTTCTCTGGGGCCAACGTCCTGACTTTC
CASSLGQFSGANVLTF
>-|-|TRBJ1-4|TRBV5-4
TGTGCCAGCAGCTTGGCATTAAATGAAAAACTGTTTTTT
CASSLALNEKLFF
>-|-|TRBJ2-1|TRBV11-2
TGTGCCAGCAGCTTAGATCCCCAACTGATCTCCTACAATGAGCAGTTCTTC
CASSLDPQLISYNEQFF
>-|-|TRBJ1-4|TRBV4-3
TGCGCCAGCAGCCAAGTGATTTTCCAGGAAAAACTGTTTTTT
CASSQVIFQEKLFF
>TRBD2|-|TRBJ2-1|TRBV29-1
TGCAGCGTTGAGAAGGGACTAGGTGTTTACAATGAGCAGTTCTTC
CSVEKGLGVYNEQFF
>-|-|TRBJ1-3|TRBV27
TGTGCCAGCAGTCCCGGGTTGGGTGGGGGAGGAAACACCATATATTTT
CASSPGLGGGGNTIYF
>-|-|TRBJ1-5|TRBV19
TGTGCCAGTAGACCACAGGGTAGGCATCAGCCCCAGCATTTT
CASRPQGRHQPQHF
>-|-|TRBJ2-7|TRBV2
TGTGCCAGCCGGGAGGGGGCCACGAGCTCCTACGAGCAGTACTTC
CASREGATSSYEQYF
>-|-|TRBJ2-7|TRBV6-5
TGTGCCAGCAGTACAGGTTACGAGCAGTACTTC
CASSTGYEQYF
>-|-|TRBJ1-1|TRBV10-3
TGTGCCATCAGTAAAAACAGGGCTGGTACTGAAGCTTTCTTT
CAISKNRAGTEAFF
>-|-|TRBJ2-5|TRBV4-1
TGCGCCAGCAGCCAAGACCCTCCCCACACTATGGGAGAGACCCAGTACTTC
CASSQDPPHTMGETQYF
>-|-|TRBJ1-1|TRBV27
TGTGCCAGCAGTTTATTCGGGGGGTTGAACACTGAAGCTTTCTTT
CASSLFGGLNTEAFF
>-|once|TRBJ2-1|TRBV18
TGTGCCAGCTCGACAATACAGGGTACGCATCTTGAGCAGTTCTTC
CASSTIQGTHLEQFF
>-|-|TRBJ1-1|TRBV11-1
TGTGCCAGCAGCCCCTTAAGACAGCGAGGTACTGAAGCTTTCTTT
CASSPLRQRGTEAFF
>-|once|TRBJ2-3|TRBV24-1
TGTGCCACCAGTTTTGGGGACTCCTACACAGATACGCAGTATTTT
CATSFGDSYTDTQYF
>-|-|TRBJ2-2|TRBV7-9
TGTGCCAGCAGCCTCCCCGGCTGGGAGCTGTTTTTT
CASSLPGWELFF
>TRBD2|-|TRBJ2-2|TRBV28
TGTGCCAGCATCCTAGCGGGAGGGACGACCGGGGAGCTGTTTTTT
CASILAGGTTGELFF
>-|-|TRBJ1-1|TRBV28
TGTGCCAGCAGTTTATCCGGCCGCTGGGGTGTCAATGTGGACACTGAAGCTTTCTTT
CASSLSGRWGVNVDTEAFF
>-|once|TRBJ1-6|TRBV21-1
TGTGCCAGCAGCAAACCCCAGGGGCTACGAGGTCCCTCCTATAATTCACCCCTCCACTTT
CASSKPQGLRGPSYNSPLHF
>-|-|TRBJ1-2|TRBV24-1
TGTGCCACCAGTGACCGAAGGGGGGAAAACTATGGCTACACCTTC
CATSDRRGENYGYTF